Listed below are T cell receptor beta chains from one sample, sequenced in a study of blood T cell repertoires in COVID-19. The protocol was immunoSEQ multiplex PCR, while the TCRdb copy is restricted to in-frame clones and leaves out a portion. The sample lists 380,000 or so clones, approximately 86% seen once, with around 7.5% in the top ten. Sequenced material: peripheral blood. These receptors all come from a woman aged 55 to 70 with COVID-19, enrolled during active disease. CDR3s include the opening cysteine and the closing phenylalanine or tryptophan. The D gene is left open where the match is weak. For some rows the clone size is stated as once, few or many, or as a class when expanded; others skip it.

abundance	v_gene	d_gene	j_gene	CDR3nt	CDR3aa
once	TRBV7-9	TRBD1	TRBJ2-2	TGTGCCAGCAGCTTGATCGGGACAGCCTCGAACACCGGGGAGCTGTTTTTT	CASSLIGTASNTGELFF
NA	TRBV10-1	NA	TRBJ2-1	TGCGCCAGCGAGCGGTCGGGCAATGAGCAGTTCTTC	CASERSGNEQFF
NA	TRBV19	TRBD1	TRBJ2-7	TGTGCCAGTAGCTGGGACAGAGGTAACGAGCAGTACTTC	CASSWDRGNEQYF
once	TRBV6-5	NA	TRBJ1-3	TGTGCCAGCAAGTCCCAGGGAAACACCATATATTTT	CASKSQGNTIYF
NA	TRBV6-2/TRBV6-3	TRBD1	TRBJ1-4	TGTGCCAGCAGTCAGCGACAGGGTGCAACTAATGAAAAACTGTTTTTT	CASSQRQGATNEKLFF
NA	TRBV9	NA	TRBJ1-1	TGTGCCAGCAGCGTAGGCGGGGGGCTAACTGAAGCTTTCTTT	CASSVGGGLTEAFF
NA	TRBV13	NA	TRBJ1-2	TGTGCCAGCAGCCAACGCAGGGACTATGGCTACACCTTC	CASSQRRDYGYTF
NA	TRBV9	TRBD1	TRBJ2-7	TGTGCCAGCAGCGTTACCGGGACAGGGGCTTCCGAGCAGTACTTC	CASSVTGTGASEQYF
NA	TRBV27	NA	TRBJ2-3	TGTGCCAGCAGTTTCCCCAGTGGTACGCAGTATTTT	CASSFPSGTQYF
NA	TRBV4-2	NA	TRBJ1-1	TGTGCCATCTCCCGCAGGTATGGCACTGAAGCTTTCTTT	CAISRRYGTEAFF
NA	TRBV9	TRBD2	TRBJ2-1	TGTGCCAGCAGTTTGACTAGCACCTACAATGAGCAGTTCTTC	CASSLTSTYNEQFF
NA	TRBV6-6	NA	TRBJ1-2	TGTGCCAGCAGTCGGAATTACGGGGACTATGGCTACACCTTC	CASSRNYGDYGYTF
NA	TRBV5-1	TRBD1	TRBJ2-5	TGCGCCAGCAGCGCAATCCCGGGACAGCAAGAGACCCAGTACTTC	CASSAIPGQQETQYF
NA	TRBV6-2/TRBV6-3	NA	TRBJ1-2	TGTGCCAGCAGTTACTCGAGTGGCTACACCTTC	CASSYSSGYTF
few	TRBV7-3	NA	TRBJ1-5	TGTGCCAGCAGCTTAACGGAGGATCAGCCCCAGCATTTT	CASSLTEDQPQHF
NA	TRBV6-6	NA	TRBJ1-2	TGTGCCAGCAGTTACTCATCGGGGGAGGGCTATGGCTACACCTTC	CASSYSSGEGYGYTF